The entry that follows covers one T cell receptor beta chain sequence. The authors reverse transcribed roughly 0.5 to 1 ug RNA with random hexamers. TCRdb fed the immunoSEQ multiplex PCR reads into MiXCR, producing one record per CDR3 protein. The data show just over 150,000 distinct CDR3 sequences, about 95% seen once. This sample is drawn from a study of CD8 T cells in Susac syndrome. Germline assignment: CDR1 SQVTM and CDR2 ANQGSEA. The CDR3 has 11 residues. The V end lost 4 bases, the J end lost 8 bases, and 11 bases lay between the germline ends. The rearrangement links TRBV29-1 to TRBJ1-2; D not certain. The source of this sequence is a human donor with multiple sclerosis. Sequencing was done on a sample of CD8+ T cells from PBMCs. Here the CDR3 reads CSVGSPGGYTF. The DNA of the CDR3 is TGCAGCGTTGGGTCCCCGGGGGGCTACACCTTC.